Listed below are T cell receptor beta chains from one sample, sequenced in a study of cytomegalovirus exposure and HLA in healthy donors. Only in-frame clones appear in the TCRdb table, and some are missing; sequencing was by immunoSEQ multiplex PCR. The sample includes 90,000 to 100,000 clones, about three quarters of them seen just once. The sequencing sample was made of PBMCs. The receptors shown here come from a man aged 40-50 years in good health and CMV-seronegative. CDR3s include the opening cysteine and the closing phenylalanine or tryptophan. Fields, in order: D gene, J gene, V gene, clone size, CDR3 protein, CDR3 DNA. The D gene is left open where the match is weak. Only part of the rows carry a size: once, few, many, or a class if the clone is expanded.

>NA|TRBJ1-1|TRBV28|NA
CASRAQGEAFF
TGTGCCAGCAGGGCACAGGGTGAAGCTTTCTTT
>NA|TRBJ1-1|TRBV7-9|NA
CSSSSRSAEAFF
TGTTCCAGCAGCTCCCGGTCGGCTGAAGCTTTCTTT
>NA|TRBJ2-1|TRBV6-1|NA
CASRSGTYNEQFF
TGTGCCAGCAGATCCGGGACTTACAATGAGCAGTTCTTC
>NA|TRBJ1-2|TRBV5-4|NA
CASSKVGGTGTPRDYGYTF
TGTGCCAGCAGTAAAGTCGGGGGAACCGGGACCCCCCGGGACTATGGCTACACCTTC
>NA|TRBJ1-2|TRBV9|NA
CASSLAAGGAIQGYTF
TGTGCCAGCAGCCTCGCGGCGGGGGGCGCGATTCAGGGCTACACCTTC
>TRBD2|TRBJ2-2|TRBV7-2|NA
CASSPTPSSGGPLTGELFF
TGTGCCAGCAGCCCGACTCCTTCTAGCGGGGGGCCTCTCACCGGGGAGCTGTTTTTT
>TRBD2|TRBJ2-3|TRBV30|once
CAWRLGTSGATDTQYF
TGTGCCTGGAGGCTAGGGACTAGCGGGGCCACAGATACGCAGTATTTT
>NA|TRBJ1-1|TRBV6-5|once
CASSRDITTEAFF
TGTGCCAGCTCAAGGGACATCACCACTGAAGCTTTCTTT
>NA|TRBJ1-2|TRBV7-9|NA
CASSPGQSNYGYTF
TGTGCCAGCAGCCCTGGACAGAGTAACTATGGCTACACCTTC
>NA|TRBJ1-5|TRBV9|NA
CASSVGAGANQPQHF
TGTGCCAGCAGCGTAGGTGCGGGAGCAAATCAGCCCCAGCATTTT
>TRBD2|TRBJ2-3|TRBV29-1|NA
CSVSTSESTDTQYF
TGCAGCGTTTCGACTAGCGAGAGCACAGATACGCAGTATTTT
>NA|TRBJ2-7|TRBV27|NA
CASSAPRSGEQYF
TGTGCCAGCAGCGCACCGAGGTCGGGAGAGCAGTACTTC
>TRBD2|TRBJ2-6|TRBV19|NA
CASRAGNRGGGSSGANVLTF
TGTGCCAGTAGGGCGGGGAATCGGGGGGGCGGGAGCTCTGGGGCCAACGTCCTGACTTTC
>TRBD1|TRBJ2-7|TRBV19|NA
CASSIGRDRTHEQYF
TGTGCCAGTAGTATAGGGAGGGACAGGACGCACGAGCAGTACTTC
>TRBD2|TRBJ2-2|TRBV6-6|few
CASGGLAGGGELFF
TGTGCCAGCGGGGGACTAGCGGGGGGCGGGGAGCTGTTTTTT
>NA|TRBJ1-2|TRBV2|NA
CASTGERMGSGYTF
TGTGCCAGCACGGGGGAGAGAATGGGGAGTGGCTACACCTTC
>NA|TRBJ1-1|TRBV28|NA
CASRRRGEDTEAFF
TGTGCCAGCCGGAGGCGGGGAGAGGACACTGAAGCTTTCTTT
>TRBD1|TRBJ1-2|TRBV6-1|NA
CASRAGQGRGYTF
TGTGCCAGCAGGGCGGGACAGGGTAGAGGCTACACCTTC
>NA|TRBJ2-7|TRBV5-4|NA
CASSYQGGAYEQYF
TGTGCCAGCAGCTACCAGGGGGGTGCTTACGAGCAGTACTTC
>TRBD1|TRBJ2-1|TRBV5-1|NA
CASSLFGQGVNNEQFF
TGCGCCAGCAGCTTGTTTGGACAGGGGGTAAACAATGAGCAGTTCTTC
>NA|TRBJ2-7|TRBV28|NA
CASSRPRTKSYEQYF
TGTGCCAGCAGTCGGCCCCGGACAAAGTCCTACGAGCAGTACTTC
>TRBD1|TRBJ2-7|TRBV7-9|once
CATPGPGGYEQYF
TGTGCCACCCCGGGGCCAGGGGGCTACGAGCAGTACTTC
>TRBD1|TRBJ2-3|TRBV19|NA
CASSYSNGDSSTDTQYF
TGTGCCAGTAGTTACAGCAATGGGGACAGCAGCACAGATACGCAGTATTTT
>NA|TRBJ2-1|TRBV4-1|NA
CASSQDRIAGALQFF
TGCGCCAGCAGCCAAGATCGAATCGCGGGGGCCCTACAGTTCTTC
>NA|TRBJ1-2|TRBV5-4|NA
CASSLSGAVYGYTF
TGTGCCAGCAGCTTATCAGGGGCTGTCTATGGCTACACCTTC
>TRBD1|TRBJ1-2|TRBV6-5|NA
CASSSPGQGSYGYTF
TGTGCCAGCAGTTCGCCGGGACAGGGGAGCTATGGCTACACCTTC
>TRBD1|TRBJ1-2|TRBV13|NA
CASSSMTGNYGYTF
TGTGCCAGCAGCTCCATGACAGGGAACTATGGCTACACCTTC